This T cell receptor beta chain was profiled in a study of T-cell memory formation after mild COVID-19. On the study more broadly: For the most part, TCR clusters were specific to one donor.

Germline V gives CDR1 MNHEY, CDR2 SMNVEV (reference sequence). The CDR3 covers 15 residues. V was pared by 5 bases and J by 6 bases, with 17 bases between. The study, taken as a whole, reports: Clones that contracted from day 15 to 85 had balanced CD4/CD8; later expanders were CD4+ biased.

TCRdb reprocessed the 5' RACE reads with MiXCR, giving one entry per CDR3 protein. The sample lists a few hundred thousand distinct CDR3 sequences; around 20% were seen once. This clonotype was counted many times. Its cognate antigen is unknown. The chain has TRBV27 and TRBJ1-5, with a weak D call TRBD1 (5 bases). The sequenced sample was PBMCs or a T cell subset sorted from them (not recorded which). The receptor was derived from a man in his late teens or twenties who had mild COVID-19 (a few samples of this study predate the infection). Cell type and time point are not known. CDR3 DNA sequence: TGTGCCAGCAGTCCACCCCCGGGGCTTGGTCAGCCCCAGCATTTT. Protein product: CASSPPPGLGQPQHF.